The present TCR beta chain was sequenced within a study of blood T cells in healthy people across ages. Study-wide context: Per every two T cells, about one barcoded beta molecule was captured by template switching.

Alongside a J-beta primer mix, a sample-barcoded 5' primer served in a second PCR lasting roughly 6 to 11 cycles. Unique molecular identifiers of 12 random nucleotides labeled each cDNA. From the 5' RACE reads, TCRdb called clonotypes with MiXCR, one entry per CDR3 protein. This table has a few hundred thousand distinct CDR3 sequences, around 29% appearing once. Study-wide results and limits: Researchers said unsorted PBMCs prevented a conclusive naive versus antigen-experienced comparison.

The CDR3 totals 14 residues. Germline lookup yields CDR1 MNHEY and CDR2 SVGAGI. Healthy Russian Caucasian donors spanned ages roughly 6 to 100 years. This clonotype turned up a few times. Its specificity is not known. V gene TRBV6-5 combines with J gene TRBJ2-5; D not certain. Judging by the DNA end, TRBJ2-7 fits better; the J call may be wrong. The TCR sequence derives from a woman in her 70s in good health. The sequenced material came from blood. CDR3 sequence: CASSYTASAYEQYF. In nucleotides, the CDR3 is TGTGCCAGCAGTTACACCGCCTCCGCCTACGAGCAGTACTTC.